The clone carrying this T cell receptor beta chain was observed at least ten times. Its specificity is unknown. Every patient underwent thyroid surgery untreated. This sample was included in a study of metastatic and nonmetastatic thyroid tumors. Overall study results and limits: Malignant thyroid tumors reportedly exceeded benign nodules significantly in TCR beta diversity, with the difference appearing in blood and tumor.

TCRdb reprocessed the PCR reads via MiXCR. The sample lists tens of thousands of clones; 20% to 25% were seen once. Germline assignment: CDR1 MDHEN and CDR2 SYDVKM. The CDR3 contains 14 residues. Trimming cost V 3 bases and J 5 bases, with 13 bases left between them. The origin of this receptor is a male donor with papillary thyroid cancer or a benign thyroid nodule (not recorded which). Some clones in this sample may be carry-over from other donors' samples. Sequences were obtained from blood. This rearrangement joins TRBV28 to TRBJ2-5; D perhaps matches TRBD2 (6 bases). DNA for the CDR3: TGTGCCAGCAGTTTCCGGGGGTCAGGGGAGACCCAGTACTTC. This codes for CASSFRGSGETQYF.